What follows are 29 T cell receptor beta chains derived from one specimen sequenced in a study of shared clonotypes between healthy human individuals. Clones were read by immunoSEQ multiplex PCR, and TCRdb kept only the in-frame ones, dropping some. Altogether some 800,000 clones are present, more than 85% being singletons, with the ten largest covering approximately 25%. Naive-designated CD8 cells lacked CD45RO, were positively enriched for CCR7, and omitted terminally differentiated effector memory CD45RA+ cells. The sample was naive CD8+ T cells sorted from blood. Receptors originate from a man aged 25-45 years in good health.

This chain uses TRBV11-2 with TRBJ2-7; no definite D call. The germline V gene encodes CDR1 SGHAT and CDR2 FQNNGV. The germline V and J ends were trimmed by 2 bases and 3 bases, with 5 bases remaining between them. CDR3 length: 12 amino acids. The CDR3 bases are TGTGCCAGCAGCTTAATTAGCTACGAGCAGTACTTC. Protein product: CASSLISYEQYF.

The V and J genes are TRBV19 and TRBJ1-5; the D gene is possibly TRBD1 (5 bases). The V gene's germline CDR1 is LNHDA and CDR2 SQIVND (reference sequence). The V and J ends lost 9 bases and 6 bases respectively, with 18 bases between them. The CDR3 is 14 amino acids. Written as DNA, the CDR3 is TGTGCCAGCAGGGAAGAAGGGGCGGGTCAGCCCCAGCATTTT. Translated: CASREEGAGQPQHF.

This chain links TRBV7-9 with TRBJ2-2; 8 nucleotides line up with TRBD1. The V gene end was trimmed by 5 bases and the J gene end by 6 bases; junction bases not matched to a gene: 14. The CDR3 sequence is 17 residues long. Germline V gene lookup returns CDR1 SEHNR and CDR2 FQNEAQ (reference sequence). The CDR3 DNA reads as TGTGCCAGCAGCCAAGGGACAGGTCGCCTTGGGGCCGGGGAGCTGTTTTTT. It yields the protein CASSQGTGRLGAGELFF. The full variable domain, completed using reference TRBV7-9 and TRBJ2-2, is DTGVSQNPRHKITKRGQNVTFRCDPISEHNRLYWYRQTLGQGPEFLTYFQNEAQLEKSRLLSDRFSAERPKGSFSTLEIQRTEQGDSAMYLCASSQGTGRLGAGELFFGEGSRLTVL.

In the case of this clone: The same CDR3 can be traced to other DNA sequences in this sample. This rearrangement joins TRBV7-9 to TRBJ2-1; D unclear. Germline CDR1 is SEHNR and CDR2 is FQNEAQ (reference sequence). This CDR3 is 14 amino acids long. Trimming stripped 0 bases from V and 2 bases from J, with 5 bases between. CDR3 DNA sequence: TGTGCCAGCAGCTTAGCTGGAACCTACAATGAGCAGTTCTTC. Translation gives CASSLAGTYNEQFF.

This sequence joins TRBV11-2 and TRBJ1-2; maybe TRBD1 (5 bases). Germline CDR1 SGHAT, CDR2 FQNNGV. This CDR3 is built from 14 residues. V was clipped by 1 base and J by 3 bases, with 9 bases between them. This CDR3 reads CASSLGGTDYGYTF. Here the CDR3 DNA reads TGTGCCAGCAGCTTAGGAGGGACGGACTATGGCTACACCTTC.

The rearrangement links TRBV7-9 to TRBJ2-7; perhaps TRBD2 as D (5 bases). This CDR3 is built from 16 residues. Between the trimmed V and J ends, which lost 5 bases and 7 bases, there was a span of 24 bases. Germline V lookup: CDR1 SEHNR, CDR2 FQNEAQ (reference sequence). CDR3 nucleotide sequence: TGTGCCAGCAGCGCCTCCCCAGGCATCCGAACGGGGGAGCAGTACTTC. This encodes CASSASPGIRTGEQYF.

A note on this clone: Other DNA sequences in this sample translate to the same CDR3. The chain recombines TRBV29-1 with TRBJ2-2, with D possibly being TRBD2 (5 bases). CDR1 SQVTM and CDR2 ANQGSEA come from the germline V gene. V was shortened by 3 bases and J by 4 bases, with 6 bases between the two germline ends. The CDR3 contains 12 residues. The CDR3 region has the DNA TGCAGCGTTGATGAGGGCACCGGGGAGCTGTTTTTT. Translation gives CSVDEGTGELFF.

CDR3 protein: CASSSTGTTNEQYF. CDR3 DNA sequence: TGTGCCAGCAGCTCGACCGGGACTACAAACGAGCAGTACTTC. This chain links TRBV7-6 with TRBJ2-7; 7 bases line up with TRBD2. The CDR3 runs 14 residues. CDR1 and CDR2 (germline): SGHVS, FNYEAQ. V lost 4 bases, J lost 5 bases, and 8 bases stayed unmatched.

This clone was observed a single time. V usage is TRBV13 and J usage is TRBJ2-1; 14 bases are shared with TRBD2. This CDR3 contains 15 residues. The V gene's germline CDR1 is PRHDT and CDR2 FYEKMQ (reference sequence). With 6 bases clipped from V and 9 bases from J, the junction kept 7 bases outside the gene matches. The CDR3 DNA reads TGTGCCAGCAGGGAGACTAGCGGGAGGGCGGGTGAGCAGTTCTTC. Its protein is CASRETSGRAGEQFF.

V usage is TRBV18 and J usage is TRBJ1-4, with 8 bases matching TRBD1. Germline V gene lookup returns CDR1 KGHSH and CDR2 LQKENI. This CDR3 has 15 amino acids. The J segment lost 6 bases and the V segment lost 3 bases, leaving 6 bases of the junction unmatched. CDR3: CASSPVGQADEKLFF. The CDR3 DNA is TGTGCCAGCTCACCTGTGGGACAGGCCGATGAAAAACTGTTTTTT.

The chain joins TRBV14 to TRBJ1-3; D gene unclear. Trimming left V 0 bases short and J 2 bases short, with 8 bases between. Germline V lookup: CDR1 SGHDN, CDR2 FVKESK. This CDR3 spans 15 amino acids. CDR3 coding DNA: TGTGCCAGCAGCCAAGATATTGGTACTGGAAACACCATATATTTT. The encoded protein is CASSQDIGTGNTIYF.

The chain couples TRBV6-6 to TRBJ1-5; a possible D gene is TRBD1 (5 bases). V was cut by 4 bases and J by 5 bases, with 15 bases left in between. Germline V gene data show CDR1 as MNHNY and CDR2 as SVGAGI (reference sequence). The CDR3 totals 15 residues. DNA for the CDR3: TGTGCCAGCAGTTTACGTATTGAGGGGCATCAGCCCCAGCATTTT. The encoded protein is CASSLRIEGHQPQHF.

The V call is TRBV7-3, the J call TRBJ2-7; the D gene is possibly TRBD1 (5 bases). V was shortened by 4 bases and J by 5 bases, with 15 bases between the two germline ends. There are 14 residues in the CDR3. Germline CDR1 SGHTA, CDR2 FQGTGA. The CDR3 spells CASSSSGQADEQYF. In DNA form, the CDR3 reads TGTGCCAGCAGCTCCTCAGGGCAGGCGGACGAGCAGTACTTC.

The chain has TRBV30 and TRBJ2-1; TRBD2 matches at 11 bases. The CDR3 runs 14 residues. With 2 bases clipped from V and 8 bases from J, the junction kept 5 bases outside the gene matches. Germline V lookup: CDR1 GTSNPN, CDR2 SVGIG (reference sequence). The CDR3 is CAWSITSGSDEQFF. In DNA, the CDR3 is TGTGCCTGGAGTATAACTAGCGGGAGCGATGAGCAGTTCTTC.

This clone was detected only once. This chain connects TRBV7-9 to TRBJ2-2; 10 bases are shared with TRBD2. J was trimmed by 7 bases and V by 2 bases; bases with no gene match: 7. Germline V gives CDR1 SEHNR, CDR2 FQNEAQ (reference sequence). This CDR3 spans 16 amino acids. The CDR3 DNA is TGTGCCAGCAGCTTATCTAGCGGGAGTTTCATCGGGGAGCTGTTTTTT. It translates to CASSLSSGSFIGELFF.

This clone was seen just once. The chain recombines TRBV2 with TRBJ2-7; 7 bases map to TRBD2. J gave up 5 bases and V 5 bases, and 15 bases lay outside the gene matches. CDR1 and CDR2 from the germline V gene are SNHLY and FYNNEI. This CDR3 contains 16 residues. In nucleotides, the CDR3 is TGTGCCAGCAGTCCCCGTAGAATACAGCGGGGCAACGAGCAGTACTTC. Protein sequence: CASSPRRIQRGNEQYF.

The chain joins TRBV9 to TRBJ2-2; 11 bases fit TRBD2. The germline gives CDR1 SGDLS, CDR2 YYNGEE. Trimming took 4 bases from V and 3 from J; bases not matched to a gene: 8. This CDR3 comprises 17 residues. CDR3 region: CASSPRLAGGDTGELFF. DNA of the CDR3: TGTGCCAGCAGCCCACGCCTAGCGGGAGGCGACACCGGGGAGCTGTTTTTT.

The V gene is TRBV7-9, the J gene TRBJ2-1, with D unresolved. Trimming shortened V by 5 bases and J by 5 bases, and 25 bases separated the two germline ends. This CDR3 comprises 18 residues. CDR1 is SEHNR, CDR2 FQNEAQ, per germline (reference sequence). CDR3 DNA sequence: TGTGCCAGCAGCAGCACCTGGTTGGCTGGCTCCTCTCACAATGAGCAGTTCTTC. This gives the protein CASSSTWLAGSSHNEQFF.

The chain joins TRBV7-9 to TRBJ2-5; tentative D call: TRBD1 (6 bases). The length of the CDR3 is 16 residues. Germline CDR1 SEHNR, CDR2 FQNEAQ (reference sequence). V was cut by 3 bases and J by 1 base, with 15 bases left in between. The CDR3 nucleotides are TGTGCCAGCAGCTTTGAGAGAGGACAGTTCCAAGAGACCCAGTACTTC. It is translated as CASSFERGQFQETQYF.

The chain links TRBV27 to TRBJ2-7; D might be TRBD2 (6 bases). V lost 3 bases and J lost 1, with 10 bases in between. This CDR3 is 14 amino acids long. The germline V gene has CDR1 MNHEY and CDR2 SMNVEV (reference sequence). CDR3 sequence reads: CASSLTSSSYEQYF. In DNA form, the CDR3 reads TGTGCCAGCAGTTTGACTAGTAGTTCCTACGAGCAGTACTTC.

The CDR3 region has the DNA TGTGCCAGCAGTGAAATCATCGGCGGGGAGCTGTTTTTT. Translating it yields CASSEIIGGELFF. The rearrangement uses TRBV25-1 and TRBJ2-2; the D is unclear. Per germline, CDR1 MGHDK and CDR2 SYGVNS. The V gene lost 2 bases and the J gene lost 7 bases, with 8 bases spanning the gap. The length of the CDR3 is 13 residues.

The J gene is TRBJ2-7, the V gene TRBV6-5; 8 nucleotides agree with TRBD1. In germline, CDR1 is MNHEY, CDR2 SVGAGI. CDR3 length equals 15 residues. V was pared by 6 bases and J by 3 bases, with 10 bases of the junction left unmatched. Here the CDR3 DNA reads TGTGCCAGCAGCTACCCCGGACAGGGCATCTACGAGCAGTACTTC. Translation: CASSYPGQGIYEQYF.

The genes are TRBV5-1 and TRBJ1-1; 9 bases match TRBD1. Losses at the gene ends were 6 bases for V and 6 bases for J; bases not matched to a gene: 15. Per the germline V gene, CDR1 is SGHRS and CDR2 is YFSETQ. The CDR3 is made up of 16 amino acids. CDR3 residues: CASTSSSGTGRPEAFF. CDR3 nucleotides: TGCGCCAGCACCTCTTCTTCCGGGACAGGGCGCCCTGAAGCTTTCTTT.

The chain carries TRBV7-2 and TRBJ1-2; 7 bases align to TRBD1. Germline CDR1 reads SGHTA; CDR2 reads FQGNSA. After removal of 2 bases from V and 2 bases from J, the junction contained 8 bases not matched to a gene. The length of the CDR3 is 16 residues. CDR3 nucleotide sequence: TGTGCCAGCAGCTTACTGGCAGGGGGTCTAAACTATGGCTACACCTTC. Amino acid sequence: CASSLLAGGLNYGYTF. Looking up the rest from reference TRBV7-2 and TRBJ1-2 gives the full variable domain: GAGVSQSPSNKVTEKGKDVELRCDPISGHTALYWYRQSLGQGLEFLIYFQGNSAPDKSGLPSDRFSAERTGGSVSTLTIQRTQQEDSAVYLCASSLLAGGLNYGYTFGSGTRLTVV.

This chain uses TRBV27 with TRBJ2-5; D not resolved. The length of the CDR3 is 16 residues. Germline CDR1 MNHEY, CDR2 SMNVEV (reference sequence). Trimming removed 1 base at V and 1 base at J, with 13 bases between. The CDR3 reads CASSLFFAGPQETQYF. The DNA for the CDR3 is TGTGCCAGCAGTTTATTTTTCGCTGGGCCCCAAGAGACCCAGTACTTC.

The rearrangement links TRBV23-1 to TRBJ2-1; TRBD2 matches at 9 bases. TRBV23-1 is labeled an ORF, and its function is uncertain. There are 15 residues in the CDR3. With 8 bases clipped from V and 4 bases from J, the junction kept 9 bases outside the gene matches. As DNA, the CDR3 is TGCGCCAGCCGCATCCTAGCGGGACCTTACAATGAGCAGTTCTTC. The encoded protein is CASRILAGPYNEQFF.

This clone has just one count. The genes are TRBV29-1 and TRBJ2-3; 13 bases align to TRBD2. The ends lost 1 base at V and 0 bases at J; junction bases unmatched: 13. This CDR3 spans 20 amino acids. Germline CDR1 reads SQVTM; CDR2 reads ANQGSEA. The CDR3 DNA sequence: TGCAGCGTTGAAGGGCTTAGACGAAGGACTAGCGGGGGAAGCACAGATACGCAGTATTTT. Protein: CSVEGLRRRTSGGSTDTQYF.

Here the CDR3 DNA reads TGTGCCAGCACCGACTCGGCAGGAGACTCTGGAAACACCATATATTTT. Its protein is CASTDSAGDSGNTIYF. V gene TRBV11-2 combines with J gene TRBJ1-3, with unresolved D. The CDR3 is 16 amino acids. In germline, CDR1 is SGHAT, CDR2 FQNNGV. Trimming removed 7 bases from V and 0 bases from J, with 16 bases in between.

This clone was counted once. CDR3 in DNA: TGCGCCAGCAGCCAAGCGGGAGCCGATGAAAAACTGTTTTTT. This translates into CASSQAGADEKLFF. The chain combines TRBV4-3 with TRBJ1-4; D is unclear. The V and J ends lost 1 base and 6 bases respectively, with 9 bases between them. The germline gives CDR1 LGHNA, CDR2 YSLEER. The CDR3 extends over 14 amino acids.